This T cell receptor beta chain was captured by sequencing in a study of blood T cell repertoires in COVID-19. Turning to the study itself: Material from acute and convalescent COVID-19 was sourced from the United States, Italy and Spain. The analysed material was cDNA or gDNA that came from T cells, B-cell-depleted T cells, or PBMCs.

Per the study methods: For nucleated cells, counts were estimated from reference gene primer amplification. Assay used: immunoSEQ multiplex PCR; TCRdb lists only in-frame clones, some missing. V, J and clone size are those of that table, while D and trimming were read from the DNA. In the table there are around 160,000 clones, about nine tenths of which are singletons. Trimming took 2 bases from V and 4 from J; bases not matched to a gene: 2. Germline CDR1 SGDLS, CDR2 YYNGEE. The CDR3 covers 14 residues. Sample: peripheral blood. This TCR was sampled from a human donor in a cohort sampled during active COVID-19. This rearrangement joins TRBV9 to TRBJ2-2, with 7 bases aligning to TRBD2. CDR3 DNA sequence: TGTGCCAGCAGCGTCTCGGGGGGCACCGGGGAGCTGTTTTTT. Encoded protein: CASSVSGGTGELFF.